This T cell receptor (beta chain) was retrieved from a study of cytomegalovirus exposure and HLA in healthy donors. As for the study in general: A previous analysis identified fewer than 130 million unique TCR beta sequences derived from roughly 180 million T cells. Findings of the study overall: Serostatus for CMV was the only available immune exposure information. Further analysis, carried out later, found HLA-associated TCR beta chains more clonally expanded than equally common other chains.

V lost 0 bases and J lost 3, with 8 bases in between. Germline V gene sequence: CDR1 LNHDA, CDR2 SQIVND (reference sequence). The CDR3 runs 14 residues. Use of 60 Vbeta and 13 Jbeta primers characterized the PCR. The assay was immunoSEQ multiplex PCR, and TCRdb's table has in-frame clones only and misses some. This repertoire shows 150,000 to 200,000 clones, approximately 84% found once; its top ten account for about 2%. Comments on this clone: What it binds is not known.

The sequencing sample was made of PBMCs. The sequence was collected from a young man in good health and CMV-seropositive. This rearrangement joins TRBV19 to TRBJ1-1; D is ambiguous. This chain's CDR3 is CASSIEDGDTEAFF. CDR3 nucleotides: TGTGCCAGTAGTATAGAAGACGGGGACACTGAAGCTTTCTTT.